This T cell receptor beta chain was sequenced for a study of somatic mutations in cytotoxic T cells in rheumatoid arthritis. Study-level results: With age, CD8+ clonality increased in rheumatoid arthritis patients, whereas no such increase appeared in healthy controls.

This clone was counted once. Its antigen is currently unknown. Clones were read by immunoSEQ multiplex PCR, and TCRdb kept only the in-frame ones, dropping some. The sample lists roughly 10,000 clones, roughly four fifths occurring once. The junction had 4 bases not matched to a gene; V was cut back by 2 bases and J by 4 bases. This CDR3 has 15 residues. The germline V gene encodes CDR1 KGHSY and CDR2 FQNENV. The clonotype comes from a woman aged 50 to 60 in good health. The sample was CD8+ T cells sorted from blood. The V and J genes are TRBV16 and TRBJ2-2, with TRBD1 matching 7 bases. CDR3 DNA: TGTGCCAGCAGCCAAGGACAGGTTGCCACCGGGGAGCTGTTTTTT. This gives the protein CASSQGQVATGELFF.